This TCR beta chain is drawn from a study of blood T cells in healthy people across ages. Researchers report isolating at least 6 million PBMCs per sample. This clonotype was detected ten times or more. A second PCR of roughly 7 to 11 cycles used a sample-barcoded 5' primer and a J-beta primer mix. MiXCR, applied by TCRdb to the 5' RACE reads, yields one record per CDR3 protein. The data contain roughly 1.7 million distinct CDR3 sequences, about 31% of them seen just once; the ten biggest clones take up 10% to 12%. This CDR3 region has 14 residues. The germline V and J ends were trimmed by 5 bases and 4 bases, with 14 bases remaining between them. The germline gives CDR1 MNHEY, CDR2 SMNVEV (reference sequence).

Sequenced input: blood. The rearrangement links TRBV27 to TRBJ1-2, with unresolved D. This TCR was recovered from a woman aged 25-40 years in good health. This CDR3 is CASSKLSYPYGYTF. The CDR3 DNA reads TGTGCCAGCAGTAAATTAAGTTACCCCTATGGCTACACCTTC.